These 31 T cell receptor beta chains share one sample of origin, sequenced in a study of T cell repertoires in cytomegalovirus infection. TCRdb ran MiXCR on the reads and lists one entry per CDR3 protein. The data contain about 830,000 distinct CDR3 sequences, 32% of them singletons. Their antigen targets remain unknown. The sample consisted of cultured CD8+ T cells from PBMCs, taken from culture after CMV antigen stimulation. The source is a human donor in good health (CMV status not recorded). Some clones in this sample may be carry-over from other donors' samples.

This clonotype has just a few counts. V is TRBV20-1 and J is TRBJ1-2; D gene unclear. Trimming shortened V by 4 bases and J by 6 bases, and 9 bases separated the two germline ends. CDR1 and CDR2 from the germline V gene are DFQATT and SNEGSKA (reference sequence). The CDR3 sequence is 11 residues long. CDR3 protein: CSAISVHGYTF. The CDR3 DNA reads TGCAGTGCTATAAGTGTGCATGGCTACACCTTC.

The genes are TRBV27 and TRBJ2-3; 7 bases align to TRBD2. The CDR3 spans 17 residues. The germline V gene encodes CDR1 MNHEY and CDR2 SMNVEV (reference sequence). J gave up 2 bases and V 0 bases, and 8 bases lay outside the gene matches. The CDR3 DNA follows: TGTGCCAGCAGTTTATCTTTGACTAGCCCTTTCACAGATACGCAGTATTTT. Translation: CASSLSLTSPFTDTQYF.

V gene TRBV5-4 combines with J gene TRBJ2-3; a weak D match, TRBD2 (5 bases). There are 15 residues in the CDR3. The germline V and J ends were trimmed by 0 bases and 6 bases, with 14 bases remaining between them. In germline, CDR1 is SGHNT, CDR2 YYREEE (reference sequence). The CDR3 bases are TGTGCCAGCAGCTTGGTGGGCCTAGCAGACGATACGCAGTATTTT. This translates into CASSLVGLADDTQYF.

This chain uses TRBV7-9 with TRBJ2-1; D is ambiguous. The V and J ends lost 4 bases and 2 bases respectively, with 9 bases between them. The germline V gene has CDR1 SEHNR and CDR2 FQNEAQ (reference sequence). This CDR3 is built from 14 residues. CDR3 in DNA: TGTGCCAGCAGCTCCCCGGGCGCCTACAATGAGCAGTTCTTC. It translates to CASSSPGAYNEQFF.

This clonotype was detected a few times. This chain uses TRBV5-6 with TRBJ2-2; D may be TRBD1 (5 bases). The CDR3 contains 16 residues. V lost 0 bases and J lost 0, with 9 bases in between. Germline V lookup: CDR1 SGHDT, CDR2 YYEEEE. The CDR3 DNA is TGTGCCAGCAGCTTGGCCTACAGGTCGAACACCGGGGAGCTGTTTTTT. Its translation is CASSLAYRSNTGELFF.

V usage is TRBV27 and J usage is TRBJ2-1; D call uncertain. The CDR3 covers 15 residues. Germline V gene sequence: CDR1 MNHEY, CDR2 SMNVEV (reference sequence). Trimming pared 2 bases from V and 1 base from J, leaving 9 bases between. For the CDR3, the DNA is TGTGCCAGCAGTTTAAGGGATGGGTCCTACAATGAGCAGTTCTTC. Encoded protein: CASSLRDGSYNEQFF.

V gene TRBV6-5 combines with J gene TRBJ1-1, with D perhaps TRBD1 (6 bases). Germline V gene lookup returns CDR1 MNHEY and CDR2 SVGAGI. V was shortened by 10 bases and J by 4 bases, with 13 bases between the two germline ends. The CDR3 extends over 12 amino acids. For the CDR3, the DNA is TGTGCCATTTGGGGCAGGGGCACTGAAGCTTTCTTT. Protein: CAIWGRGTEAFF.

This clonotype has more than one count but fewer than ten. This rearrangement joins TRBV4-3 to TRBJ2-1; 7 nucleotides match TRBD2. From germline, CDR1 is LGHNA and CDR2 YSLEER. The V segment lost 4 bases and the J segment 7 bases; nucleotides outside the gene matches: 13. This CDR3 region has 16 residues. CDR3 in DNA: TGCGCCAGCAGCCCCGGATCTGGGCGGGGGTATAATGAGCAGTTCTTC. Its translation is CASSPGSGRGYNEQFF.

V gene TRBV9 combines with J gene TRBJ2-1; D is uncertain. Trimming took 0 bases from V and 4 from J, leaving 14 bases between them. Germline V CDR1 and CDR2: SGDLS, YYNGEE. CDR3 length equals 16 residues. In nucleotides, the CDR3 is TGTGCCAGCAGCGTAGGCGTGGGTTTCGGATACAATGAGCAGTTCTTC. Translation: CASSVGVGFGYNEQFF.

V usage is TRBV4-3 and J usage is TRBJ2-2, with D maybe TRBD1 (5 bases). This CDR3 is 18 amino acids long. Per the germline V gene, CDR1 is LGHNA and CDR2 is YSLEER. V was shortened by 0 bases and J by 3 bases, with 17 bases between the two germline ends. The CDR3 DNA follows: TGCGCCAGCAGCCAAGATTCCCCCTGGGGCATTTACACCGGGGAGCTGTTTTTT. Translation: CASSQDSPWGIYTGELFF.

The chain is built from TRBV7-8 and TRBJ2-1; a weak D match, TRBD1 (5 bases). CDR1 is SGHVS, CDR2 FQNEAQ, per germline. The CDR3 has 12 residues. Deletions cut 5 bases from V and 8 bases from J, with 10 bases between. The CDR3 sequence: CASSPRVHEQFF. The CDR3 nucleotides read TGTGCCAGCAGCCCCAGGGTGCATGAGCAGTTCTTC.

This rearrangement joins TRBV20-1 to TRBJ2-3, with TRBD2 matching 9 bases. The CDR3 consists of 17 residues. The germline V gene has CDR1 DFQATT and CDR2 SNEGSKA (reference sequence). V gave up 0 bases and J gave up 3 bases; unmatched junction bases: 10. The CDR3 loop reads CSARDGGGAHRTDTQYF. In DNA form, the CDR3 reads TGCAGTGCTAGAGATGGCGGGGGGGCCCATCGGACAGATACGCAGTATTTT.

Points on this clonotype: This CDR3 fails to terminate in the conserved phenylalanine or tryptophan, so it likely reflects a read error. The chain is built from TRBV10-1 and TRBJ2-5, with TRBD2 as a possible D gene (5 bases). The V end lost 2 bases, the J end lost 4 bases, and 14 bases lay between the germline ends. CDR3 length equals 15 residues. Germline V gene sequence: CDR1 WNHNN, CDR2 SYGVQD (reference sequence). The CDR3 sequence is CASSETDIGGETQYL. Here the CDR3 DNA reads TGCGCCAGCAGTGAGACCGACATAGGAGGAGAGACCCAGTACCTC.

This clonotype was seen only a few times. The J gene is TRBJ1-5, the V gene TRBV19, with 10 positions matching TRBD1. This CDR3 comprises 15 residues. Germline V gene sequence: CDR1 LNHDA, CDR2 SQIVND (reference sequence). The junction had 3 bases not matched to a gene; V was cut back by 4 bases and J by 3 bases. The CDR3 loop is CASSTRQGANQPQHF. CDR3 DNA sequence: TGTGCCAGTAGTACCCGACAGGGGGCCAATCAGCCCCAGCATTTT.

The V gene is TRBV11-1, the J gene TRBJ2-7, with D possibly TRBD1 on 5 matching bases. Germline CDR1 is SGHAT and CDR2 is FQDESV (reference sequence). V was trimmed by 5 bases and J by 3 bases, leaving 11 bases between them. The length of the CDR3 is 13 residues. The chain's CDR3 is CASSDHRGYEQYV. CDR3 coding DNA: TGTGCCAGCAGCGACCATAGGGGCTACGAGCAGTACGTC.

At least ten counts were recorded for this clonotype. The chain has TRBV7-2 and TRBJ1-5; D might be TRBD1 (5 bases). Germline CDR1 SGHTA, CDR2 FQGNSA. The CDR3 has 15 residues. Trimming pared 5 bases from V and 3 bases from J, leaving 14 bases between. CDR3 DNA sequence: TGTGCCAGCAGCCGCTCGGGACGGTACAATCAGCCCCAGCATTTT. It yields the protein CASSRSGRYNQPQHF.

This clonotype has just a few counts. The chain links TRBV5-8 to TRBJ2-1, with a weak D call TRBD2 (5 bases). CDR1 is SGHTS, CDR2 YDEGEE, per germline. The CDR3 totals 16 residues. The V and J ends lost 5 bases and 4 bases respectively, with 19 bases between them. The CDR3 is CASSFLYDYIYNEQFF. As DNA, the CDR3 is TGTGCCAGCAGTTTCTTATATGACTACATTTACAATGAGCAGTTCTTC. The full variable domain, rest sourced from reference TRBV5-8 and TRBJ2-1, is EAGVTQSPTHLIKTRGQQATLRCSPISGHTSVYWYQQALGLGLQFLLWYDEGEERNRGNFPPRFSGRQFPNYSSELNVNALELEDSALYLCASSFLYDYIYNEQFFGPGTRLTVL.

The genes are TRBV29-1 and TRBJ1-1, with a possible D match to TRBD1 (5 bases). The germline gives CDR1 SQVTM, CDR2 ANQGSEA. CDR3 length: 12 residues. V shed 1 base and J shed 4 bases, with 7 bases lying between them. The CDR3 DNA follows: TGCAGCGTTGAAGGTGGGGCCACTGAAGCTTTCTTT. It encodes CSVEGGATEAFF.

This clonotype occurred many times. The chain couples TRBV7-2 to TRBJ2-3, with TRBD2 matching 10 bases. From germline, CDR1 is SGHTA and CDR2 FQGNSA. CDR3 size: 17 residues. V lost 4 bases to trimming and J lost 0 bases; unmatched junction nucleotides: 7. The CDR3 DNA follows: TGTGCCAGCAGCTCGGGGAGAGCGGGGGGGAGCACAGATACGCAGTATTTT. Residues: CASSSGRAGGSTDTQYF.

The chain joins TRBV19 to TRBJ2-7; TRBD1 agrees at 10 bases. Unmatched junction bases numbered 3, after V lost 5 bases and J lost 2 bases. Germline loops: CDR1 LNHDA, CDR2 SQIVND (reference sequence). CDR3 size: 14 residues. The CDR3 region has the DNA TGTGCCAGTAGTGGGACAGGGGACACCTACGAGCAGTACGTC. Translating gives CASSGTGDTYEQYV.

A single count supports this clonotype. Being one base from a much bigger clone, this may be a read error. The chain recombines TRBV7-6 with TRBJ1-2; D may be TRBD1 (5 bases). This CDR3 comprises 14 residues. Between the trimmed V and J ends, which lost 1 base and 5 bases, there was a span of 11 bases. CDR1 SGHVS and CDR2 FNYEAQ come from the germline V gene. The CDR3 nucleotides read TGTGCCAGCAGCTTAGGTCCAGGGAGGTATGGCTACACCTTC. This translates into CASSLGPGRYGYTF.

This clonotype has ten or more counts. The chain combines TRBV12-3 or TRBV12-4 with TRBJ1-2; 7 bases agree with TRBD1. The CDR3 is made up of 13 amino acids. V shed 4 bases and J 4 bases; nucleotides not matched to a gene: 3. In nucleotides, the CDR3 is TGTGCCAGCAGTTGGACAGGCTCCTATGGCTACACCTTC. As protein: CASSWTGSYGYTF.

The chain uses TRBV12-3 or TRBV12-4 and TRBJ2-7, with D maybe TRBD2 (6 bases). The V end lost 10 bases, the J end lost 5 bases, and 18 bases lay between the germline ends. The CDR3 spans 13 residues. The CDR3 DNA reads TGTGCCACCCAGGACTATCTAGGGGACGAGCAGTACTTC. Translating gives CATQDYLGDEQYF.

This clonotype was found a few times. CDR3 sequence reads: CASSLAPTGPYGYTF. The CDR3 bases are TGTGCCAGCAGCCTGGCCCCGACAGGGCCCTATGGCTACACCTTC. This chain uses TRBV12-3 or TRBV12-4 with TRBJ1-2; 7 bases fit TRBD1. V shed 6 bases, J shed 4 bases, and the junction held 11 bases outside the gene matches. The CDR3 has 15 amino acids.

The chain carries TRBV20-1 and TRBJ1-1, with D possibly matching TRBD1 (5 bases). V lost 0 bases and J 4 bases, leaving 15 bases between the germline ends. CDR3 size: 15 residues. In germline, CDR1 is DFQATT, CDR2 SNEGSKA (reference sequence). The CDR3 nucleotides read TGCAGTGCTAGAGATTGGCAGGGTCGGGGCACTGAAGCTTTCTTT. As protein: CSARDWQGRGTEAFF.

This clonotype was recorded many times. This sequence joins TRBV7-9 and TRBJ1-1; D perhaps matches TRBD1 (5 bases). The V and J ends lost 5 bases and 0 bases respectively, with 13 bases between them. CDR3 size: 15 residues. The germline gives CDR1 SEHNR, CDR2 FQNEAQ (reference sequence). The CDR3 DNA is TGTGCCAGCAGCGAGACAGAAAACATGAACACTGAAGCTTTCTTT. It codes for CASSETENMNTEAFF.

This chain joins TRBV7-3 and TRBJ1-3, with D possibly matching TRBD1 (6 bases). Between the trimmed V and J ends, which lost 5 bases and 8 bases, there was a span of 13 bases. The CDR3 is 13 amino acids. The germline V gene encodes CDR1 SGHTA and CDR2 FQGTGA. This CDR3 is CASSGRGAHTIYF. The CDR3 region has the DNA TGTGCCAGCAGCGGCCGGGGGGCACACACCATATATTTT.

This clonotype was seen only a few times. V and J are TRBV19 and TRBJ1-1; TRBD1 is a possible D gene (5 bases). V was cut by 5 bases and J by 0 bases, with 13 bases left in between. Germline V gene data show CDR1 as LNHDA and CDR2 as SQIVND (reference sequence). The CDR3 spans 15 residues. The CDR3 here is CASSFRGEMNTEAFF. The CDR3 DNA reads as TGTGCCAGTAGTTTTCGGGGGGAGATGAACACTGAAGCTTTCTTT.

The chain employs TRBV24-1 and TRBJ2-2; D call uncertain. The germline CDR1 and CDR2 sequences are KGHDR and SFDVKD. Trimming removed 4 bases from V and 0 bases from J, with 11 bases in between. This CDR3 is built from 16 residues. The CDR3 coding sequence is TGTGCCACCAGTGACACGGGCAGAGCGAACACCGGGGAGCTGTTTTTT. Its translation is CATSDTGRANTGELFF.

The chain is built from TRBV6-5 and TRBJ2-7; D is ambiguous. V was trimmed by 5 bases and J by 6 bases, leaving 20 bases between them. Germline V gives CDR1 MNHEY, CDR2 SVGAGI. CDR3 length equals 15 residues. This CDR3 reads CASSANTGGLSEQYV. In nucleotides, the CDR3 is TGTGCCAGCAGTGCCAATACCGGTGGCCTTTCCGAGCAGTACGTC.

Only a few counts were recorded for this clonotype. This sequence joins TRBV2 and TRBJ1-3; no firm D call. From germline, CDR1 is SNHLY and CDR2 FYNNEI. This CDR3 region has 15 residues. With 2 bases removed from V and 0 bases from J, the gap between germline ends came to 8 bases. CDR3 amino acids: CASSELAYSGNTIYF. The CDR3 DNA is TGTGCCAGCAGTGAATTGGCATACTCTGGAAACACCATATATTTT.